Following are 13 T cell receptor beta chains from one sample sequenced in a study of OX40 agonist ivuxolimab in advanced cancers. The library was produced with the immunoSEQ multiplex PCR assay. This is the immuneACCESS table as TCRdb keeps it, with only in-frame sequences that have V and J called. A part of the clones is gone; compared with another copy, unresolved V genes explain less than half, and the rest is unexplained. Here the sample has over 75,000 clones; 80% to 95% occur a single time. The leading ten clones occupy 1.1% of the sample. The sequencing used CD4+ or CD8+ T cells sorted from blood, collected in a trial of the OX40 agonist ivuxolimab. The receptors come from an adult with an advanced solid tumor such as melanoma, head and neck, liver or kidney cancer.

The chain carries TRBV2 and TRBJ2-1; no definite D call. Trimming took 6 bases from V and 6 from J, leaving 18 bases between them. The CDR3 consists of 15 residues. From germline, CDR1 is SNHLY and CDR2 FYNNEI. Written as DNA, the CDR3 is TGTGCCAGCAGAACGGGCATCAGCAACTTCAATGAGCAGTTCTTC. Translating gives CASRTGISNFNEQFF.

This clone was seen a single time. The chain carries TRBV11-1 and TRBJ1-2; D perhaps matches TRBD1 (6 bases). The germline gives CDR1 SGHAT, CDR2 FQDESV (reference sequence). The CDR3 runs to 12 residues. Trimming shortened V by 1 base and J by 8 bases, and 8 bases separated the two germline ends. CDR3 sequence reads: CASSLDRDGYTF. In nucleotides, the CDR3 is TGTGCCAGCAGCTTAGACAGGGACGGCTACACCTTC.

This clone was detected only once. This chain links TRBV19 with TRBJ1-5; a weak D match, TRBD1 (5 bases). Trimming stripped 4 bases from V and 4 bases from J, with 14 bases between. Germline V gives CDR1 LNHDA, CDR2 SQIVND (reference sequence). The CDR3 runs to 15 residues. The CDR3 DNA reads TGTGCCAGTAGTAACTCAAGGGGAGTGAATCAGCCCCAGCATTTT. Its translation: CASSNSRGVNQPQHF.

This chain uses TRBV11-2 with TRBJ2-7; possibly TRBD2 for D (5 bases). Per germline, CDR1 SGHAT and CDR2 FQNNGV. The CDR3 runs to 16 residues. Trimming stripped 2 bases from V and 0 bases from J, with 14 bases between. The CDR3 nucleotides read TGTGCCAGCAGCTTAACAGCGGCTCTCCCCTCCTACGAGCAGTACTTC. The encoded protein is CASSLTAALPSYEQYF.

The CDR3 region is CASKSWDTQYF. The CDR3 DNA reads as TGTGCCAGCAAATCGTGGGATACGCAGTATTTT. The J gene is TRBJ2-3, the V gene TRBV6-1; D gene uncertain. CDR1 and CDR2 from the germline V gene are MNHNS and SASEGT. The CDR3 sequence is 11 residues long. Between the trimmed V and J ends, which lost 7 bases and 6 bases, there was a span of 8 bases.

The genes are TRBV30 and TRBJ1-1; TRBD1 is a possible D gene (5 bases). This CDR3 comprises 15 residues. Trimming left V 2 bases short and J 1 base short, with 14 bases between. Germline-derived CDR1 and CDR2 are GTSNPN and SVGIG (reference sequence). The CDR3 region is CAWSLSGTSNTEAFF. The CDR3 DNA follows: TGTGCCTGGAGTCTGTCAGGGACTTCGAACACTGAAGCTTTCTTT.

This chain's CDR3 is CASSRTQAYEKLFF. Here the CDR3 DNA reads TGTGCCAGCAGCAGGACGCAGGCCTATGAAAAACTGTTTTTT. The chain carries TRBV2 and TRBJ1-4, with unresolved D. CDR1 is SNHLY and CDR2 is FYNNEI in the germline V gene. V gave up 6 bases and J gave up 6 bases, with 14 bases separating them. The CDR3 is made up of 14 amino acids. Combining the CDR3 with reference TRBV2 and TRBJ1-4 gives the whole variable domain EPEVTQTPSHQVTQMGQEVILRCVPISNHLYFYWYRQILGQKVEFLVSFYNNEISEKSEIFDDQFSVERPDGSNFTLKIRSTKLEDSAMYFCASSRTQAYEKLFFGSGTQLSVL.

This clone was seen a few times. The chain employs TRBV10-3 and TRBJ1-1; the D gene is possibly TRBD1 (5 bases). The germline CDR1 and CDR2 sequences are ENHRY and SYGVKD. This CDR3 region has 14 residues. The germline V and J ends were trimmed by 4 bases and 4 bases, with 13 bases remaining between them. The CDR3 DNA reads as TGTGCCATCAGTGTACAGGACGAGGGCACTGAAGCTTTCTTT. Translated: CAISVQDEGTEAFF.

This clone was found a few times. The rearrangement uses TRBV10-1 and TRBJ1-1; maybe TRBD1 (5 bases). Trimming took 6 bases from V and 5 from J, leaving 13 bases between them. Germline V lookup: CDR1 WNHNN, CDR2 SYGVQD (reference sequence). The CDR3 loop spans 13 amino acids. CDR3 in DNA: TGCGCCAGCAGCGCACGGCAGGGAACTGAAGCTTTCTTT. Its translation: CASSARQGTEAFF.

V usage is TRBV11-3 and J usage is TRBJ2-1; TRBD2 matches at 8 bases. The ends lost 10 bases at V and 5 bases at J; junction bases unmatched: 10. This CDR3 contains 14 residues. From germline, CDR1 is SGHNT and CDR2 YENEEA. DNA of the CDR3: TGTGCCACTTCACCGGGACTAGTAAACAATGAGCAGTTCTTC. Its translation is CATSPGLVNNEQFF.

The CDR3 region has the DNA TGTGCCAGCAGTTCCACCGGGACAGCTGGTTCTCAGCATTTT. Protein: CASSSTGTAGSQHF. This chain links TRBV6-5 with TRBJ1-5; 7 positions match TRBD1. CDR3 length equals 14 residues. Germline V CDR1 and CDR2: MNHEY, SVGAGI. Losses at the gene ends were 4 bases for V and 13 bases for J; bases not matched to a gene: 13.

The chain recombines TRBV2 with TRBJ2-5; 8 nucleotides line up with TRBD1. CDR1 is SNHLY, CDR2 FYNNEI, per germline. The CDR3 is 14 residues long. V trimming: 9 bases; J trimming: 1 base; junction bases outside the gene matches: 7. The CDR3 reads CARGTGTGQETQYF. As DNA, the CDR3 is TGTGCCAGGGGTACCGGGACAGGCCAAGAGACCCAGTACTTC.

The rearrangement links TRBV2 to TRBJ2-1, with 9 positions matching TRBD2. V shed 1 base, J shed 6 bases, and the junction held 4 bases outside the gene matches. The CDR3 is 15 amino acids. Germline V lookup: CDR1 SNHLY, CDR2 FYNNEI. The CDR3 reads CASSEGGRALNEQFF. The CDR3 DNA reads TGTGCCAGCAGTGAAGGCGGGAGGGCCCTCAATGAGCAGTTCTTC.